Presented here are 25 T cell receptor beta chains from one specimen sequenced in a study of neurological immune-mediated disorders. TCRdb independently ran MiXCR on the 5' RACE reads; one entry per CDR3 protein. Among more than 70,000 distinct CDR3 sequences, about a sixth were seen once, and the ten largest hold 15%. The source material was PBMCs. These receptor sequences come from a woman in her forties in good health.

The sample holds many counts of this clonotype. The rearrangement links TRBV9 to TRBJ2-5; TRBD2 aligns across 12 bases. CDR3 length equals 16 residues. Germline-derived CDR1 and CDR2 are SGDLS and YYNGEE. V dropped 3 bases and J dropped 2; count of bases not matched to a gene: 5. CDR3 bases: TGTGCCAGCAGCGAGACTAGCGGGGGCCTTCAAGAGACCCAGTACTTC. It codes for CASSETSGGLQETQYF.

The sample holds a few counts of this clonotype. The rearrangement uses TRBV15 and TRBJ1-6, with TRBD1 as a possible D gene (5 bases). Trimming stripped 3 bases from V and 5 bases from J, with 14 bases between. Germline values: CDR1 LNHNV, CDR2 YYDKDF (reference sequence). The CDR3 loop spans 16 amino acids. CDR3 sequence reads: CATSSRSGADNSPLHF. The CDR3 coding sequence is TGTGCCACCAGCAGCCGAAGTGGGGCGGATAATTCACCCCTCCACTTT.

This clonotype has a count of ten or more. The genes are TRBV10-3 and TRBJ2-6, with no clear D. Germline V gene sequence: CDR1 ENHRY, CDR2 SYGVKD. The CDR3 is made up of 14 amino acids. V gave up 3 bases and J gave up 0 bases, with 3 bases separating them. As DNA, the CDR3 is TGTGCCATCAGTGACAGCTCTGGGGCCAACGTCCTGACTTTC. Encoded protein: CAISDSSGANVLTF.

This clonotype was detected many times. Relative to the germline gene, one junction end is altered; a read error may explain this. CDR3 nucleotides: TGTGCCAGCACCTTATTAAGAGAGACCCAGTACTTC. This codes for CASTLLRETQYF. The chain carries TRBV7-2 and TRBJ2-5; D not certain. The CDR3 extends over 12 amino acids. In germline, CDR1 is SGHTA, CDR2 FQGNSA.

This clonotype was observed many times. This chain connects TRBV7-2 to TRBJ2-4; 10 bases match TRBD2. The CDR3 covers 14 residues. V lost 4 bases to trimming and J lost 8 bases; unmatched junction nucleotides: 5. CDR1 SGHTA and CDR2 FQGNSA come from the germline V gene. The DNA of the CDR3 is TGTGCCAGCAGCTGGAGCGGGGGGGCCGACATTCAGTACTTC. Amino acids: CASSWSGGADIQYF.

There are many counts of this clonotype. The J gene is TRBJ2-7, the V gene TRBV4-3; 9 bases are a match to TRBD1. Germline trimming cut 4 bases from V and 6 bases from J; bases unmatched to any gene: 4. Germline CDR1 reads LGHNA; CDR2 reads YSLEER. The CDR3 is 13 amino acids. CDR3 nucleotides: TGCGCCAGCAGCCTATTGACAGGGGGCGAGCAGTACTTC. Its translation is CASSLLTGGEQYF.

There are many counts of this clonotype. The chain uses TRBV5-1 and TRBJ1-2; 9 bases fit TRBD1. V was clipped by 0 bases and J by 8 bases; unmatched bases: 5. The CDR3 runs 14 residues. In germline, CDR1 is SGHRS, CDR2 YFSETQ. The CDR3 DNA follows: TGCGCCAGCAGCTTGGGGGACAGGGAAAGAGGCTACACCTTC. Protein product: CASSLGDRERGYTF.

This clonotype was seen at least ten times. The chain combines TRBV20-1 with TRBJ2-3; perhaps TRBD1 as D (6 bases). V was pared by 3 bases and J by 0 bases, with 16 bases between. Per germline, CDR1 DFQATT and CDR2 SNEGSKA (reference sequence). This CDR3 has 16 residues. The CDR3 sequence is CSASGPGTSSTDTQYF. CDR3 sequence (DNA): TGCAGTGCTAGCGGGCCCGGGACATCAAGCACAGATACGCAGTATTTT.

This clonotype was counted ten times or more. CDR3 DNA sequence: TGTGCCAGCAGCCCCAAAAACCAAGAGACCCAGTACTTC. Encoded protein: CASSPKNQETQYF. V is TRBV7-2 and J is TRBJ2-5; D is uncertain. Germline V gives CDR1 SGHTA, CDR2 FQGNSA. The CDR3 spans 13 residues. Trimming removed 5 bases at V and 0 bases at J, with 7 bases between.

There are many counts of this clonotype. V is TRBV7-3 and J is TRBJ1-3; no clear D. This CDR3 contains 14 residues. The germline V and J ends were trimmed by 0 bases and 2 bases, with 5 bases remaining between them. In germline, CDR1 is SGHTA, CDR2 FQGTGA. As DNA, the CDR3 is TGTGCCAGCAGCTTAACGTCTCCTGGAAACACCATATATTTT. It specifies CASSLTSPGNTIYF.

The chain combines TRBV9 with TRBJ2-2; 10 bases are a match to TRBD1. The J segment lost 6 bases and the V segment lost 0 bases, leaving 14 bases of the junction unmatched. Germline values: CDR1 SGDLS, CDR2 YYNGEE. The CDR3 covers 19 residues. CDR3 coding DNA: TGTGCCAGCAGCGTAGACCCCCGGTGGACAGGGGGAAGGTCCGGGGAGCTGTTTTTT. Translated, it gives CASSVDPRWTGGRSGELFF.

This clonotype turned up a few times. A much larger clone differs by one base, so this may be a read error. The genes are TRBV6-1 and TRBJ1-3, with D perhaps matching TRBD1 (5 bases). Germline loops: CDR1 MNHNS, CDR2 SASEGT. This CDR3 comprises 16 residues. V lost 6 bases, J lost 0 bases, and 15 bases lay in between. The CDR3 loop reads CASSTNRGISGNTIYF. The CDR3 DNA reads TGTGCCAGCAGCACAAACCGGGGGATCTCTGGAAACACCATATATTTT.

This clonotype was seen repeatedly, ten times or more. The genes are TRBV5-6 and TRBJ1-1; D remains ambiguous. This CDR3 has 13 amino acids. CDR1 and CDR2 (germline): SGHDT, YYEEEE. Between the trimmed V and J ends, which lost 0 bases and 5 bases, there was a span of 8 bases. As DNA, the CDR3 is TGTGCCAGCAGCTTGGCCGTGTGGACTGAAGCTTTCTTT. It translates to CASSLAVWTEAFF.

This clonotype was detected ten times or more. The genes are TRBV29-1 and TRBJ2-1, with 10 bases identical to TRBD1. CDR3 length: 14 amino acids. Per germline, CDR1 SQVTM and CDR2 ANQGSEA. After removal of 6 bases from V and 6 bases from J, the junction contained 8 bases not matched to a gene. Here the CDR3 DNA reads TGCAGCGTCAGGAGGGGGGACAGGGGCAATGAGCAGTTCTTC. It yields the protein CSVRRGDRGNEQFF.

This clonotype occurred many times. CDR3 sequence (DNA): TGTGCCAGCAGTAGGGGAGAGACCCAGTACTTC. Residues: CASSRGETQYF. The chain has TRBV6-5 and TRBJ2-5; a possible D gene is TRBD1 (5 bases). The CDR3 length is 11 residues. CDR1 is MNHEY and CDR2 is SVGAGI in the germline V gene. The germline V and J ends were trimmed by 5 bases and 4 bases, with 5 bases remaining between them.

This clonotype was counted ten times or more. V and J are TRBV18 and TRBJ1-4, with D hard to call. The CDR3 length is 15 residues. Trimming left V 5 bases short and J 0 bases short, with 10 bases between. Germline CDR1 reads KGHSH; CDR2 reads LQKENI. The CDR3 DNA follows: TGTGCCAGCTCATCGCCGTTTGCAACTAATGAAAAACTGTTTTTT. Its translation: CASSSPFATNEKLFF. Looking up the rest from reference TRBV18 and TRBJ1-4 gives the full variable domain: NAGVMQNPRHLVRRRGQEARLRCSPMKGHSHVYWYRQLPEEGLKFMVYLQKENIIDESGMPKERFSAEFPKEGPSILRIQQVVRGDSAAYFCASSSPFATNEKLFFGSGTQLSVL.

This clonotype was seen ten or more times. The V and J genes are TRBV10-3 and TRBJ2-3; TRBD2 matches 16 bases. The CDR3 has 20 amino acids. V gave up 2 bases and J gave up 1 base; unmatched junction bases: 9. Germline V CDR1 and CDR2: ENHRY, SYGVKD. CDR3 sequence reads: CAISEPLGTSGGVGTDTQYF. Written as DNA, the CDR3 is TGTGCCATCAGTGAGCCGCTAGGGACTAGCGGGGGGGTTGGCACAGATACGCAGTATTTT.

The J gene is TRBJ2-5, the V gene TRBV12-3 or TRBV12-4, with unresolved D. The CDR3 contains 12 residues. The ends were cut back, 5 bases at V and 2 bases at J, with 6 bases in the middle. The CDR3 reads CASSILQETQYF. In DNA form, the CDR3 reads TGTGCCAGCAGTATCCTTCAAGAGACCCAGTACTTC.

This clonotype was recorded at least ten times. The rearrangement links TRBV20-1 to TRBJ2-3, with 9 bases that match TRBD2. CDR1 is DFQATT and CDR2 is SNEGSKA in the germline V gene (reference sequence). The CDR3 is 16 amino acids. V was clipped by 0 bases and J by 3 bases; unmatched bases: 7. The CDR3 reads CSARDLQRGVTDTQYF. The CDR3 DNA follows: TGCAGTGCTAGAGATCTCCAGCGGGGGGTTACAGATACGCAGTATTTT.

This clonotype was counted once. This clone may be a read error of a much larger clone one base away. The chain uses TRBV5-1 and TRBJ2-1; 7 nucleotides align to TRBD2. The CDR3 contains 13 residues. Per the germline V gene, CDR1 is SGHRS and CDR2 is YFSETQ. The CDR3 region has the DNA TGCGCCAGCAGGTCGGACCCTCGGGAGGAGCACTTCTTC. Its translation is CASRSDPREEHFF.

V gene TRBV7-8 combines with J gene TRBJ1-1, with D perhaps matching TRBD1 (6 bases). Germline V lookup: CDR1 SGHVS, CDR2 FQNEAQ. Trimming cost V 6 bases and J 1 base, with 15 bases left between them. The CDR3 is 15 residues long. Here the CDR3 reads CASRTRDIGNTEAFF. CDR3 nucleotide sequence: TGTGCCAGCAGGACCCGGGACATAGGGAACACTGAAGCTTTCTTT.

At least ten counts were recorded for this clonotype. The V gene is TRBV7-2, the J gene TRBJ1-3; D not certain. Germline lookup yields CDR1 SGHTA and CDR2 FQGNSA. Trimming cost V 1 base and J 5 bases, with 6 bases left between them. CDR3 size: 13 residues. The CDR3 is CASSLDLRNTIYF. The CDR3 bases are TGTGCCAGCAGCTTAGATTTGAGAAACACCATATATTTT.

This clonotype came up many times. The chain combines TRBV20-1 with TRBJ1-4, with D possibly being TRBD1 (6 bases). The CDR3 covers 13 residues. Germline V gene data show CDR1 as DFQATT and CDR2 as SNEGSKA (reference sequence). The ends were cut back, 3 bases at V and 8 bases at J, with 13 bases in the middle. The CDR3 coding sequence is TGCAGTGCTAGCGCCGGGACAAAAGAAAAACTGTTTTTT. It translates to CSASAGTKEKLFF.

In this sample, this clonotype turned up many times. The chain is built from TRBV5-1 and TRBJ1-1; TRBD1 is a possible D gene (6 bases). Trimming cost V 2 bases and J 4 bases, with 12 bases left between them. This CDR3 region has 14 residues. Germline CDR1 and CDR2: SGHRS and YFSETQ. The CDR3 coding sequence is TGCGCCAGCAGCTTAGGGGGGCCAAGCACTGAAGCTTTCTTT. It codes for CASSLGGPSTEAFF.

This clonotype was detected only a few times. The chain couples TRBV7-8 to TRBJ1-6; 9 bases fit TRBD1. J lost 10 bases, V lost 2 bases, and 12 bases had no gene match. The CDR3 loop spans 17 amino acids. Per the germline V gene, CDR1 is SGHVS and CDR2 is FQNEAQ. The CDR3 reads CASSLSNNRGHRSPLHF. The CDR3, as DNA: TGTGCCAGCAGCTTATCTAACAACAGGGGGCATCGCTCACCCCTCCACTTT.